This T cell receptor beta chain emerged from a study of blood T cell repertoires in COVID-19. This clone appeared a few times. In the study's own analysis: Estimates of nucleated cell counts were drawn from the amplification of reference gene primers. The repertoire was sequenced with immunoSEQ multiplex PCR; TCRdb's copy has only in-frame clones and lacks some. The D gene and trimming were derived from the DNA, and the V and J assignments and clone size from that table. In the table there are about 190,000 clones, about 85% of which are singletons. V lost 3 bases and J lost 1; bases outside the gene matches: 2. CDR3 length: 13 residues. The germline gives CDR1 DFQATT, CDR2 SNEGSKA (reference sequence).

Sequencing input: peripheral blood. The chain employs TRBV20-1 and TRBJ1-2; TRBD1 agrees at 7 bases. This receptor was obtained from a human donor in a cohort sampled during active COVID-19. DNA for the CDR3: TGCAGTGCTAGTCACAGGGGTAACTATGGCTACACCTTC. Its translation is CSASHRGNYGYTF.